Below, 15 T cell receptor beta chains from the same sample are listed, as sequenced in a study of cytomegalovirus exposure and HLA in healthy donors. PCR involved 60 Vbeta and 13 Jbeta primers. Profiled with immunoSEQ multiplex PCR; TCRdb holds only in-frame clones, not every one. Of some 89,000 clones listed, approximately 72% are singletons. The sample comprised PBMCs. These receptors originate from a middle-aged woman in good health and CMV-seropositive.

The genes are TRBV2 and TRBJ1-2; D is possibly TRBD1 (6 bases). CDR1 SNHLY and CDR2 FYNNEI come from the germline V gene. This CDR3 is 14 amino acids long. Deletions cut 6 bases from V and 7 bases from J, with 18 bases between. CDR3 region: CASSETGTSAGYTF. The CDR3 coding sequence is TGTGCCAGCAGCGAAACCGGGACATCGGCTGGCTACACCTTC.

CDR3 sequence (DNA): TGTGCCAGCAGTGAATCCGGGACAGGGAAGGGTGGCTACACCTTC. It yields the protein CASSESGTGKGGYTF. The genes are TRBV6-1 and TRBJ1-2, with 9 positions matching TRBD1. V gave up 2 bases and J gave up 7 bases; unmatched junction bases: 8. Germline CDR1 MNHNS, CDR2 SASEGT. The CDR3 runs 15 residues.

This rearrangement joins TRBV27 to TRBJ2-5; 11 nucleotides agree with TRBD2. CDR1 and CDR2 from the germline V gene are MNHEY and SMNVEV (reference sequence). The ends lost 10 bases at V and 5 bases at J; junction bases unmatched: 12. CDR3 length: 15 amino acids. CDR3 in DNA: TGTGCCACCAAGGGACTAGCGGAGCCGGGGGAGACCCAGTACTTC. Translated, it gives CATKGLAEPGETQYF.

CDR3 nucleotide sequence: TGTGCCAGCATTGGCCATGGACAGGGCTACGAGCAGTACTTC. Encoded protein: CASIGHGQGYEQYF. The chain recombines TRBV28 with TRBJ2-7, with 8 bases lining up with TRBD1. The CDR3 spans 14 residues. Germline CDR1 is MDHEN and CDR2 is SYDVKM. J lost 3 bases, V lost 7 bases, and 8 bases had no gene match.

The chain is built from TRBV27 and TRBJ2-5; a weak D match, TRBD1 (5 bases). Germline CDR1 and CDR2: MNHEY and SMNVEV (reference sequence). Trimming removed 9 bases from V and 5 bases from J, with 16 bases in between. There are 13 residues in the CDR3. For the CDR3, the DNA is TGTGCCAGTGCTCCAGGGTTCGCGGAGACCCAGTACTTC. Translation gives CASAPGFAETQYF.

The sample holds a few counts of this clone. This chain joins TRBV6-6 and TRBJ1-1; possibly TRBD1 for D (6 bases). V lost 8 bases to trimming and J lost 1 base, with 8 bases between them. CDR1 MNHNY and CDR2 SVGAGI come from the germline V gene (reference sequence). The CDR3 has 12 amino acids. The CDR3 sequence: CASLTGNTEAFF. CDR3 sequence (DNA): TGTGCCAGCTTGACAGGGAACACTGAAGCTTTCTTT.

A few counts support this clone. The chain carries TRBV5-1 and TRBJ2-3; the D is unclear. V was shortened by 0 bases and J by 4 bases, with 3 bases between the two germline ends. The germline gives CDR1 SGHRS, CDR2 YFSETQ. The CDR3 runs to 12 residues. CDR3 in amino acids: CASSLVADTQYF. The CDR3 bases are TGCGCCAGCAGCTTGGTAGCAGATACGCAGTATTTT.

This clone showed up just once. V and J are TRBV7-8 and TRBJ2-7; no firm D call. Trimming cost V 3 bases and J 6 bases, with 12 bases left between them. Germline V lookup: CDR1 SGHVS, CDR2 FQNEAQ. This CDR3 has 13 amino acids. CDR3 in amino acids: CASSFDSFLEQYF. The CDR3 nucleotides are TGTGCCAGCAGCTTCGACTCGTTCCTCGAGCAGTACTTC.

CDR3 DNA sequence: TGTGCCAGCAGTCTAAAGGGCAGGGTCAATCAGCCCCAGCATTTT. Translation: CASSLKGRVNQPQHF. The chain carries TRBV28 and TRBJ1-5, with D perhaps matching TRBD1 (5 bases). Trimming removed 5 bases at V and 3 bases at J, with 14 bases between. CDR1 and CDR2 (germline): MDHEN, SYDVKM. The CDR3 is made up of 15 amino acids. The full variable domain, with the rest looked up from reference TRBV28 and TRBJ1-5, is DVKVTQSSRYLVKRTGEKVFLECVQDMDHENMFWYRQDPGLGLRLIYFSYDVKMKEKGDIPEGYSVSREKKERFSLILESASTNQTSMYLCASSLKGRVNQPQHFGDGTRLSIL.

This clone was counted between two and nine times. Within the sample, other DNA sequences also encode this same CDR3. The chain uses TRBV19 and TRBJ1-1, with 7 positions matching TRBD1. V trimming: 6 bases; J trimming: 0 bases; junction bases outside the gene matches: 4. This CDR3 spans 14 amino acids. Germline values: CDR1 LNHDA, CDR2 SQIVND (reference sequence). CDR3 DNA: TGTGCCAGTAGCACGGGACAGATGAACACTGAAGCTTTCTTT. This encodes CASSTGQMNTEAFF. Full variable domain (missing parts from reference TRBV19 and TRBJ1-1): DGGITQSPKYLFRKEGQNVTLSCEQNLNHDAMYWYRQDPGQGLRLIYYSQIVNDFQKGDIAEGYSVSREKKESFPLTVTSAQKNPTAFYLCASSTGQMNTEAFFGQGTRLTVV.

In its sample, this clone was seen a few times. The J gene is TRBJ1-3, the V gene TRBV25-1, with D tentatively TRBD1 (5 bases). V shed 5 bases and J shed 3 bases, with 8 bases lying between them. This CDR3 has 13 amino acids. Germline V gene sequence: CDR1 MGHDK, CDR2 SYGVNS. The CDR3 protein is CASSWGLGNTIYF. CDR3 bases: TGTGCCAGCAGTTGGGGACTTGGAAACACCATATATTTT.

The rearrangement links TRBV7-9 to TRBJ2-2; 7 bases match TRBD2. The CDR3 covers 16 residues. The J segment lost 4 bases and the V segment lost 2 bases, leaving 7 bases of the junction unmatched. CDR1 and CDR2 from the germline V gene are SEHNR and FQNEAQ (reference sequence). The CDR3 sequence is CASSLRAGVSTGELFF. CDR3 in DNA: TGTGCCAGCAGCTTACGGGCGGGAGTGAGCACCGGGGAGCTGTTTTTT.

The J gene is TRBJ2-7, the V gene TRBV11-2; 7 bases are a match to TRBD1. CDR3 length: 15 amino acids. J gave up 3 bases and V 2 bases, and 7 bases lay outside the gene matches. Germline CDR1 SGHAT, CDR2 FQNNGV. Here the CDR3 reads CASSLSTGSVYEQYF. The DNA of the CDR3 is TGTGCCAGCAGCTTATCGACAGGGTCCGTCTACGAGCAGTACTTC.

The V gene is TRBV5-1, the J gene TRBJ2-3; TRBD1 might be the D (6 bases). The germline CDR1 and CDR2 sequences are SGHRS and YFSETQ. Trimming removed 1 base from V and 5 bases from J, with 14 bases in between. The CDR3 contains 15 residues. The CDR3 sequence: CASSLSPGAEDTQYF. For the CDR3, the DNA is TGCGCCAGCAGCTTGTCTCCAGGGGCTGAAGATACGCAGTATTTT. The variable domain in full, with the rest retrieved from reference TRBV5-1 and TRBJ2-3, is KAGVTQTPRYLIKTRGQQVTLSCSPISGHRSVSWYQQTPGQGLQFLFEYFSETQRNKGNFPGRFSGRQFSNSRSEMNVSTLELGDSALYLCASSLSPGAEDTQYFGPGTRLTVL.

V is TRBV28 and J is TRBJ1-5; TRBD1 might be the D (6 bases). Germline V CDR1 and CDR2: MDHEN, SYDVKM. The CDR3 is 13 amino acids. Deletions cut 5 bases from V and 5 bases from J, with 10 bases between. In DNA, the CDR3 is TGTGCCAGCAGTACCGGGACACATCAGCCCCAGCATTTT. It specifies CASSTGTHQPQHF.